This T cell receptor beta chain was identified in a study of spatial heterogeneity in lung cancer. Study observations and caveats: The study found that expanded intratumoral alpha and beta TCR counts tracked tumor mutation counts.

Individual TCR cDNA molecules each bore their own unique molecular identifier. TCRdb passed the 5' RACE reads through MiXCR, listing each CDR3 protein once. The sample lists approximately 6,700 distinct CDR3 sequences, approximately 1.2% occurring once. This clonotype was counted ten times or more. The target antigen is unknown. Sample time point: sample taken at primary tumor resection. The donors comprised some 78 untreated early-stage non-small cell lung cancer patients. In germline, CDR1 is SGHTA, CDR2 FQGNSA. The CDR3 sequence is 15 residues long. Between the trimmed V and J ends, which lost 5 bases and 6 bases, there was a span of 17 bases.

This TCR derives from a male donor with early-stage non-small cell lung cancer. The sequences come from lung tumor tissue, collected at surgery. This rearrangement joins TRBV7-2 to TRBJ2-1; D remains ambiguous. The CDR3: CASSPQLHSSNEQFF. CDR3 in DNA: TGTGCCAGCAGCCCGCAACTCCACTCAAGCAATGAGCAGTTCTTC.